This T cell receptor (beta chain) was retrieved from a study of post-analysis software for immune sequencing data. Study in general: Secondary progressive, relapsing-remitting and progressive-relapsing multiple sclerosis were among the included disease courses.

V lost 3 bases and J lost 9; bases outside the gene matches: 8. From germline, CDR1 is SGHRS and CDR2 YFSETQ. The CDR3 is 14 residues long. Study-level findings and limits: When patients were compared with controls, about five TRBV segments were more frequent, TRBV5-6, TRBV5-1 and TRBV20-1 among them. F-measure co-clustering was strong for batch-matched samples.

TCR beta cDNA libraries had unique molecular identifiers. TCRdb re-called the PCR reads through MiXCR, storing one row per CDR3 protein. The sample lists fewer than 900,000 distinct CDR3 sequences, around 46% seen once, with 4.9% in the top ten. Note on this clonotype: The antigen remains unidentified.

The sequenced material came from blood. This receptor was identified in a girl aged 5 to 17 with multiple sclerosis. The chain carries TRBV5-1 and TRBJ2-5; 10 positions match TRBD2. CDR3 residues: CASSYQAGGFAQYF. The CDR3, as DNA: TGCGCCAGCAGCTACCAAGCGGGAGGGTTTGCCCAGTACTTC.